This is a list of T cell receptor beta chains from one sample in a study of identical twins. TCRdb re-derived calls from the 5' RACE reads in MiXCR, one entry per CDR3 protein. This sample has 1.5 million to 2 million distinct CDR3 sequences, with under 35% found just once. Sequencing was performed on cord blood. These receptors all come from a newborn girl in good health. CDR3s include the opening cysteine and the closing phenylalanine or tryptophan. A D gene is named only where the DNA matches it firmly. Size tells how often a clone was seen (once, few, many) or the class of an expanded clone, and some rows leave it out.

TRBJ1-4 - TRBV7-2 once CASSLAGGTSNEKLFF TGTGCCAGCAGCTTAGCCGGGGGGACGTCTAATGAAAAACTGTTTTTT
TRBJ1-2 TRBD1 TRBV10-1 few CASTPTVTGTGTSGYTF TGCGCCAGCACCCCAACAGTAACCGGGACAGGAACTAGTGGCTACACCTTC
TRBJ2-2 TRBD2 TRBV5-1 - CASSLISQRGGETGELFF TGCGCCAGCAGCTTAATCTCTCAGCGGGGGGGAGAGACCGGGGAGCTGTTTTTT
TRBJ2-7 - TRBV28 - CASRPMGREQYF TGTGCCAGCAGGCCGATGGGACGCGAGCAGTACTTC
TRBJ2-3 TRBD2 TRBV3-1 - CASSQRGSGTQYF TGTGCCAGCAGCCAGCGGGGGTCTGGTACGCAGTATTTT
TRBJ2-7 TRBD2 TRBV27 few CASKGLAHEQYF TGTGCCAGCAAGGGACTAGCGCACGAGCAGTACTTC
TRBJ1-6 - TRBV30 few CAWSVRGRGNSPLHF TGTGCCTGGAGTGTACGGGGAAGGGGAAATTCACCCCTCCACTTT
TRBJ2-7 - TRBV5-1 many CASSLKGSYEQYF TGTGCCAGCAGCTTAAAGGGCAGCTACGAGCAGTACTTC
TRBJ2-2 TRBD2 TRBV12-3/TRBV12-4 - CASSLTSPSGELFF TGTGCCAGCAGTTTGACTAGCCCCTCTGGGGAGCTGTTTTTT
TRBJ2-5 - TRBV18 - CASSPLDVLWTQYF TGTGCCAGCTCACCTCTGGACGTCCTCTGGACCCAGTACTTC
TRBJ2-3 TRBD2 TRBV20-1 - CSAEDGGGSLPSTDTQYF TGCAGTGCGGAGGATGGCGGGGGTAGTCTACCTAGCACAGATACGCAGTATTTT
TRBJ2-3 TRBD2 TRBV6-5 few CASSSPTSGWADTQYF TGTGCCAGCAGTTCCCCGACTAGCGGGTGGGCAGATACGCAGTATTTT
TRBJ2-4 - TRBV20-1 - CSASDGIAKNIQYF TGCAGTGCTTCGGACGGGATAGCCAAAAACATTCAGTACTTC
TRBJ2-1 - TRBV3-1 - CASSQRAANEQFF TGTGCCAGCAGCCAAAGAGCGGCCAATGAGCAGTTCTTC
TRBJ2-4 TRBD2 TRBV5-6 - CASSLALAGSGNIQYF TGTGCCAGCAGCTTGGCACTAGCGGGATCGGGAAACATTCAGTACTTC
TRBJ1-2 TRBD1 TRBV6-6 - CASSYPDRGLNYGYTF TGTGCCAGCAGTTACCCGGACAGGGGCCTCAACTATGGCTACACCTTC
TRBJ2-3 TRBD2 TRBV12-3/TRBV12-4 many CASSRRLAGGTDTQYF TGTGCCAGCAGTCGTAGACTAGCGGGAGGCACAGATACGCAGTATTTT
TRBJ1-2 - TRBV3-1 - CASSIKSAAAMGYTF TGTGCCAGCAGTATTAAATCGGCAGCAGCCATGGGCTACACCTTC
TRBJ1-5 - TRBV2 - CASSEALGNQPQHF TGTGCCAGCAGTGAAGCGCTTGGGAATCAGCCCCAGCATTTT
TRBJ2-5 - TRBV24-1 - CATSGASAWGEQYF TGTGCCACCAGTGGTGCTAGCGCATGGGGTGAGCAGTACTTC
TRBJ2-2 - TRBV6-2/TRBV6-3 - CASSYREGTGELFF TGTGCCAGCAGTTACCGGGAAGGCACCGGGGAGCTGTTTTTT
TRBJ1-4 - TRBV4-1 - CASSPSNRFNEKLFF TGCGCCAGCAGCCCAAGTAACAGATTTAATGAAAAACTGTTTTTT
TRBJ2-7 - TRBV6-5 many CASSYADYSYEQYF TGTGCCAGCAGTTACGCGGACTATTCCTACGAGCAGTACTTC
TRBJ2-5 TRBD2 TRBV6-5 few CASSYSGSGVQETQYF TGTGCCAGCAGTTACTCCGGTAGCGGGGTCCAAGAGACCCAGTACTTC
TRBJ2-7 TRBD1 TRBV25-1 - CASSASGTGAYEQYF TGTGCCAGCAGTGCCTCCGGGACAGGGGCGTACGAGCAGTACTTC
TRBJ2-2 TRBD2 TRBV20-1 - CSAIVPIRLAVAGELFF TGCAGTGCTATAGTGCCCATCCGACTAGCTGTCGCCGGGGAGCTGTTTTTT
TRBJ2-1 - TRBV20-1 - CSARDEGAFSHNEQFF TGCAGTGCTAGAGATGAAGGGGCCTTCTCCCACAATGAGCAGTTCTTC
TRBJ2-1 - TRBV7-6 - CASSLSRDDEQFF TGTGCCAGCAGCTTATCTAGGGACGACGAGCAGTTCTTC
TRBJ1-2 - TRBV13 - CASSLGPSRYGYTF TGTGCCAGCAGCTTAGGGCCGTCTCGCTATGGCTACACCTTC
TRBJ2-1 TRBD2 TRBV11-2 - CASRPYTSAEQFF TGTGCCAGCAGACCCTATACTAGCGCTGAGCAGTTCTTC
TRBJ2-5 TRBD2 TRBV12-3/TRBV12-4 once CASGTSGGFGTQYF TGTGCCAGCGGCACTAGCGGGGGTTTTGGGACCCAGTACTTC
TRBJ2-1 TRBD2 TRBV4-2 few CASSPYGTSGNNEQFF TGTGCCAGCAGCCCATATGGGACTAGCGGCAACAATGAGCAGTTCTTC
TRBJ2-3 TRBD1 TRBV5-1 few CASSTTGVFTQYF TGCGCCAGCAGCACCACAGGGGTTTTTACGCAGTATTTT
TRBJ2-5 - TRBV7-2 - CASSLLRVGSGEQYF TGTGCCAGCAGCTTACTTAGGGTGGGATCGGGTGAGCAGTACTTC
TRBJ2-6 - TRBV5-1 - CASRFGANVLTF TGCGCCAGTCGGTTCGGGGCCAACGTCCTGACTTTC
TRBJ2-7 - TRBV5-1 - CASSPPSIADSYEQYF TGCGCCAGCAGCCCCCCCTCGATTGCAGACTCCTACGAGCAGTACTTC
TRBJ2-1 TRBD2 TRBV7-2 - CASSLAPGGAENEQFF TGTGCCAGCAGCTTAGCGCCGGGGGGGGCGGAAAATGAGCAGTTCTTC
TRBJ2-1 - TRBV27 few CASSLTGTLTHNEQFF TGTGCCAGCAGTCTAACCGGGACCCTGACCCACAATGAGCAGTTCTTC
TRBJ1-5 - TRBV29-1 many CSVAGHRNQPQHF TGCAGCGTCGCGGGACATCGCAATCAGCCCCAGCATTTT
TRBJ2-1 - TRBV5-6 - CASSTNYEQFF TGTGCCAGCAGTACTAATTACGAGCAGTTCTTC
TRBJ1-1 - TRBV7-2 - CASSLGWMNTEAFF TGTGCCAGCAGCTTAGGGTGGATGAACACTGAAGCTTTCTTT
TRBJ2-7 TRBD2 TRBV5-1 - CASSLDLAGRIDEQYF TGCGCCAGCAGCTTGGATCTAGCGGGGCGCATAGACGAGCAGTACTTC
TRBJ2-3 - TRBV29-1 - CSVEKADGVTPRSDTQYF TGCAGCGTTGAAAAGGCCGATGGGGTCACTCCCCGGTCAGATACGCAGTATTTT
TRBJ2-4 - TRBV3-1 few CASSPVVGGRAKNIQYF TGTGCCAGCAGCCCCGTCGTCGGGGGTCGGGCCAAAAACATTCAGTACTTC
TRBJ1-1 - TRBV29-1 - CSVWDFEAFF TGCAGCGTTTGGGACTTTGAAGCTTTCTTT
TRBJ2-7 TRBD1 TRBV12-3/TRBV12-4 few CASRPGTGIYEQYF TGTGCCAGCAGGCCGGGGACAGGGATCTACGAGCAGTACTTC
TRBJ2-1 TRBD2 TRBV12-3/TRBV12-4 - CASSFGVGTRGFHEQFF TGTGCCAGCAGTTTTGGGGTTGGGACTAGGGGTTTCCATGAGCAGTTCTTC
TRBJ2-1 TRBD1 TRBV7-2 - CASSPSGGMFYEQFF TGTGCCAGCAGCCCCTCAGGGGGTATGTTTTACGAGCAGTTCTTC
TRBJ2-5 - TRBV9 - CASSAPLGRQETQYF TGTGCCAGCAGCGCCCCCTTAGGCCGACAAGAGACCCAGTACTTC
TRBJ2-7 - TRBV4-1 - CASSQDKIYGLRGALYNEQYF TGCGCCAGCAGCCAAGATAAGATATACGGTCTCCGGGGGGCCCTGTACAATGAGCAGTACTTC
TRBJ2-5 - TRBV6-5 few CASSYLGYSPGETQYF TGTGCCAGCAGTTACCTCGGGTACTCTCCCGGCGAGACCCAGTACTTC
TRBJ1-2 - TRBV3-1 many CASSQYYGYTF TGTGCCAGCAGCCAATACTATGGCTACACCTTC